One T cell receptor beta chain is described in this entry. Taking its sample share into account, this clone is medium-sized (0.01 to 0.1%). It lacks a known antigen. Within one base of it there is no much larger clone, and no base qualities were kept. The sample is drawn from a study of metastatic and nonmetastatic thyroid tumors (dated by TCRdb to 2018 to 2021). For context, the study as a whole: Repertoires from peripheral blood and from tumor or nodule tissue samples of malignant and benign thyroid patients were compared. Study-level results and caveats: In both blood and tumor samples, TCR beta diversity was reported to be significantly higher in malignant tumors than in benign nodules.

None of the patients had been given any treatment before thyroid surgery. Using T-cell receptor beta sequencing, the study looked back at clinical samples from patients collected from the early 2010s to the late 2010s. The CDR3 runs 15 amino acids, cysteine and phenylalanine included. Here the CDR3 DNA is all that survives: 45 bases in frame from base 1. According to the germline V gene, CDR1 reads MRHNA and CDR2 reads SNTAGT. V is trimmed back by 5 bases and J by 6 bases, and the junction contains 7 bases that no gene match accounts for. Libraries were made using PCR. Sequenced using an Illumina HiSeq 4000. High-throughput sequencing was used to profile the TCR beta-chain CDR3 region of each patient. In the original analysis: CDR3 differences across clinicopathological groups were used to build a classifier for discriminating distant-metastatic papillary thyroid cancer patients. The Shannon index was used to assess repertoire diversity, and the Morisita-Horn index was used to assess tumor-blood repertoire similarity. TCRdb cleaned the public reads at Q25 with fastp, built clones with MiXCR and kept in-frame beta chains. What appears here as the V and J calls and clone size reflects TCRdb's work, not the paper's. The table for this sample lists some 27,000 clones; around 4% of them were counted only once. Clones ranked in the top ten supply 3% to 3.5% of the sample.

This TCR came from a male donor with papillary thyroid cancer or a benign thyroid nodule (not recorded which). Some clones in this sample may be carry-over from other donors' samples. Sequenced input: blood. The chain is encoded by TRBV6-4 joined to TRBJ2-1, with 10 junctional bases fitting TRBD2. The DNA sequence is as follows: TGTGCCAGCAGTAGCGGGACTAGCGAAGGCAATGAGCAGTTCTTC. It codes for CASSSGTSEGNEQFF.